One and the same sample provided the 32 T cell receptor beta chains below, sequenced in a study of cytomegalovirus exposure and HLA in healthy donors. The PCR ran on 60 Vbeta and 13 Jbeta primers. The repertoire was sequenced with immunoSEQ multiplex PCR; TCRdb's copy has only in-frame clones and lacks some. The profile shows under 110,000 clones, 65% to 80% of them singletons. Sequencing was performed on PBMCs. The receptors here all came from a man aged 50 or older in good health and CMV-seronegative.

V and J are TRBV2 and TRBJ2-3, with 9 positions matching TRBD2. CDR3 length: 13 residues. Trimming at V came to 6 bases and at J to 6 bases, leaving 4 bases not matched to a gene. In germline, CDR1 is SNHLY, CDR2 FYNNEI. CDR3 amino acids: CASRGLAADTQYF. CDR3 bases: TGTGCCAGCAGGGGACTAGCTGCGGATACGCAGTATTTT.

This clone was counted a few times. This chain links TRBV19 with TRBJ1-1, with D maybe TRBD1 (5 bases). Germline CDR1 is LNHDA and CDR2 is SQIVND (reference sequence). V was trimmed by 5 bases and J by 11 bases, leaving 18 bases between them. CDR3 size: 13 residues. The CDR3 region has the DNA TGTGCCAGTAGTCGGGTTGACAGACTGGGGGCTTTCTTT. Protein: CASSRVDRLGAFF.

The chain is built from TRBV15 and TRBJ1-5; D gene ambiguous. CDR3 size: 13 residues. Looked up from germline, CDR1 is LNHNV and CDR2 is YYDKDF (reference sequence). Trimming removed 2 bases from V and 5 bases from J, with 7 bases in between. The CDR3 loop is CATSRRSDQPQHF. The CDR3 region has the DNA TGTGCCACCAGCAGAAGATCGGATCAGCCCCAGCATTTT.

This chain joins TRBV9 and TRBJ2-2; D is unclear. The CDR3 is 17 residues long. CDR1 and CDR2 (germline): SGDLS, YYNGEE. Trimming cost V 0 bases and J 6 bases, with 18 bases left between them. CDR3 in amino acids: CASSVGSDVARSGELFF. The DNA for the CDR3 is TGTGCCAGCAGCGTAGGTTCCGACGTGGCTAGATCCGGGGAGCTGTTTTTT.

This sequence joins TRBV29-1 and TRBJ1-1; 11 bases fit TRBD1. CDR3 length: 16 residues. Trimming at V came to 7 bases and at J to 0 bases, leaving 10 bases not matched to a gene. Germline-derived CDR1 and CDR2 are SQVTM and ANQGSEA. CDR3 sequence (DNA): TGCAGCGCCCGGGACAGGGGGTTTGTCATGAACACTGAAGCTTTCTTT. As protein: CSARDRGFVMNTEAFF. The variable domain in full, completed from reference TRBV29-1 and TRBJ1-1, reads SAVISQKPSRDICQRGTSLTIQCQVDSQVTMMFWYRQQPGQSLTLIATANQGSEATYESGFVIDKFPISRPNLTFSTLTVSNMSPEDSSIYLCSARDRGFVMNTEAFFGQGTRLTVV.

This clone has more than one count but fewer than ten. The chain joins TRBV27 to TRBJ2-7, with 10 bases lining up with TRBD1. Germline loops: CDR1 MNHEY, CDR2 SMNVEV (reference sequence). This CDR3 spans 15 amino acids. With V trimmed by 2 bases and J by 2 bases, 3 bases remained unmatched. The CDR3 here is CASSLGDRGTYEQYF. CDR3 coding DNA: TGTGCCAGCAGTTTAGGGGACAGGGGCACCTACGAGCAGTACTTC.

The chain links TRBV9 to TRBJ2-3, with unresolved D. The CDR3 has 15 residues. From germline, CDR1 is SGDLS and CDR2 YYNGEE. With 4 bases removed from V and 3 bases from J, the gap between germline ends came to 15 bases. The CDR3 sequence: CASSLSPAATDTQYF. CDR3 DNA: TGTGCCAGCAGCCTCAGTCCCGCCGCTACAGATACGCAGTATTTT. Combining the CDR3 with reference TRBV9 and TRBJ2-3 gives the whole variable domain DSGVTQTPKHLITATGQRVTLRCSPRSGDLSVYWYQQSLDQGLQFLIQYYNGEERAKGNILERFSAQQFPDLHSELNLSSLELGDSALYFCASSLSPAATDTQYFGPGTRLTVL.

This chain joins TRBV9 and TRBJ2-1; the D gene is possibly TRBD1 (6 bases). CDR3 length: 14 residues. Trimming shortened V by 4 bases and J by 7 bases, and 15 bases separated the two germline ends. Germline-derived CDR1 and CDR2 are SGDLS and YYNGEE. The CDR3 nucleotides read TGTGCCAGCAGCCCCGCTACAGGGTGGAATGAGCAGTTCTTC. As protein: CASSPATGWNEQFF.

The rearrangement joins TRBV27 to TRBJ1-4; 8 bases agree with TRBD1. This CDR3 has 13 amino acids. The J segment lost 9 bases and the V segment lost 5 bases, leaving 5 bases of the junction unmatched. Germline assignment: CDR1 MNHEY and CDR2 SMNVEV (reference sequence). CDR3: CASSPGRGQKLFF. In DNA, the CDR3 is TGTGCCAGCAGTCCGGGCAGGGGGCAAAAACTGTTTTTT.

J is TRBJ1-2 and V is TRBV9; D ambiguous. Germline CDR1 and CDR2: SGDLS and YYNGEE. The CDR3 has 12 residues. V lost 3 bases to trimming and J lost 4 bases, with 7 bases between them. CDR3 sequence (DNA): TGTGCCAGCAGCGCTGACATCTATGGCTACACCTTC. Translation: CASSADIYGYTF.

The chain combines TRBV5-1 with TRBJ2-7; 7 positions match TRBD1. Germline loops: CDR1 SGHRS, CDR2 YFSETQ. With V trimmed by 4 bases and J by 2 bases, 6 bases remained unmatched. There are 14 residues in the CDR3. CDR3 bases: TGCGCCAGCAGCCACCGACAGGGACCCTACGAGCAGTACTTC. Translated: CASSHRQGPYEQYF.

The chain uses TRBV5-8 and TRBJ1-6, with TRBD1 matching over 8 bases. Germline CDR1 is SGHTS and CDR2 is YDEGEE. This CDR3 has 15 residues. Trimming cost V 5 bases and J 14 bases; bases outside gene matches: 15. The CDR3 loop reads CASSYGTGPRVTLHF. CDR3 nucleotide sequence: TGTGCCAGCAGTTACGGGACAGGCCCGCGGGTGACCCTCCACTTT.

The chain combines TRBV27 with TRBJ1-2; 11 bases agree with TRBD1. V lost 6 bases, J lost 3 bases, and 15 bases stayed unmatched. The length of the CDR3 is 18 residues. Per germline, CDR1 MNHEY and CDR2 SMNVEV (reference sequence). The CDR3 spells CASSNPPGQGGRYYGYTF. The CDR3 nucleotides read TGTGCCAGCAGCAACCCTCCGGGACAGGGGGGTAGATACTATGGCTACACCTTC.

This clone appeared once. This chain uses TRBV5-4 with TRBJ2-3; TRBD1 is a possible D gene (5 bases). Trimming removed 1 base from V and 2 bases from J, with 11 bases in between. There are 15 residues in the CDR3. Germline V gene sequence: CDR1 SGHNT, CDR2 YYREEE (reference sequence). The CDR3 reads CASSLIGASTDTQYF. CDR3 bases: TGTGCCAGCAGCTTGATAGGGGCCTCCACAGATACGCAGTATTTT.

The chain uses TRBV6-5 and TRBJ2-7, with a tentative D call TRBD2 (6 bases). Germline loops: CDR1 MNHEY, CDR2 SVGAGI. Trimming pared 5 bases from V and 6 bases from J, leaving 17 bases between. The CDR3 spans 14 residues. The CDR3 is CASSVRDSRFEQYF. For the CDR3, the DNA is TGTGCCAGCAGTGTCCGGGACTCTCGCTTCGAGCAGTACTTC.

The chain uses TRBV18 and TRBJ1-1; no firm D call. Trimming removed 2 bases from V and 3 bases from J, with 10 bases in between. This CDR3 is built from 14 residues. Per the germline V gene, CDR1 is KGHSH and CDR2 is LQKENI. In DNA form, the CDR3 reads TGTGCCAGCTCACCAGGAGGCAGCCACACTGAAGCTTTCTTT. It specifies CASSPGGSHTEAFF. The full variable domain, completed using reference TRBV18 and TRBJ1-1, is NAGVMQNPRHLVRRRGQEARLRCSPMKGHSHVYWYRQLPEEGLKFMVYLQKENIIDESGMPKERFSAEFPKEGPSILRIQQVVRGDSAAYFCASSPGGSHTEAFFGQGTRLTVV.

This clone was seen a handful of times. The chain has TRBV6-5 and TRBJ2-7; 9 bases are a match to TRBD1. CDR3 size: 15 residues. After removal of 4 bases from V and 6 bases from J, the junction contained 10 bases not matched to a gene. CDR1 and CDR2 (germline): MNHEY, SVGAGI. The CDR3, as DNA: TGTGCCAGCAGTTTTAAGGCGGGACAGGGTTTCGAGCAGTACTTC. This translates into CASSFKAGQGFEQYF.

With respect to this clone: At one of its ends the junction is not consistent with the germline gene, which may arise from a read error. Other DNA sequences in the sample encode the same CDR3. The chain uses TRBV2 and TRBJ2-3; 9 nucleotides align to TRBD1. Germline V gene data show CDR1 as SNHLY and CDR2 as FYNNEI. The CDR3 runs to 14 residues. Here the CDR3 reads CASRWTGVTDTQYF. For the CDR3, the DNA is TGTGCTAGCAGGTGGACAGGGGTAACAGATACGCAGTATTTT. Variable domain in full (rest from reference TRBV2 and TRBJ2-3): EPEVTQTPSHQVTQMGQEVILRCVPISNHLYFYWYRQILGQKVEFLVSFYNNEISEKSEIFDDQFSVERPDGSNFTLKIRSTKLEDSAMYFCASRWTGVTDTQYFGPGTRLTVL.

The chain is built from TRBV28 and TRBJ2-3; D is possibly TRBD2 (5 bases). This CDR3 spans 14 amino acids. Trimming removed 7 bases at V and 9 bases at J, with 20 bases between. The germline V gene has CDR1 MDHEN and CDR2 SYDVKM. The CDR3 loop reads CASTLARAAATQYF. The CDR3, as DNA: TGTGCCAGCACCCTAGCTCGGGCCGCCGCGACGCAGTATTTT. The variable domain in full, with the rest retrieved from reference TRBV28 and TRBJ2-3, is DVKVTQSSRYLVKRTGEKVFLECVQDMDHENMFWYRQDPGLGLRLIYFSYDVKMKEKGDIPEGYSVSREKKERFSLILESASTNQTSMYLCASTLARAAATQYFGPGTRLTVL.

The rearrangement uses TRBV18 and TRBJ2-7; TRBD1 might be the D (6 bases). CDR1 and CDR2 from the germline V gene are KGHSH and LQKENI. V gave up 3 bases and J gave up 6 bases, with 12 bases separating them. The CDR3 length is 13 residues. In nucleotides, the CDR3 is TGTGCCAGCTCACCGCAACAGGGTTCCGAGCAGTACTTC. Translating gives CASSPQQGSEQYF.

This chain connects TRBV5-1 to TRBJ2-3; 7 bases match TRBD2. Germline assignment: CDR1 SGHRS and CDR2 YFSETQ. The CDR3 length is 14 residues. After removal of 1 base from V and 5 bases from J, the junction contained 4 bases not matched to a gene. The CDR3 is CASSLSGGRDTQYF. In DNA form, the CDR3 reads TGCGCCAGCAGCTTGTCCGGGGGGAGAGATACGCAGTATTTT.

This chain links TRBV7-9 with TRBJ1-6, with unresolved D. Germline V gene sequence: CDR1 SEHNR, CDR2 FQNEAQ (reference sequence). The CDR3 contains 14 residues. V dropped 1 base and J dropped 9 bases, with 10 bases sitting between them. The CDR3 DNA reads TGTGCCAGCAGCTTAGGGCAGCGAGTTTCACCCCTCCACTTT. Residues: CASSLGQRVSPLHF. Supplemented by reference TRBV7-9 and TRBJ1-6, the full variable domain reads DTGVSQNPRHKITKRGQNVTFRCDPISEHNRLYWYRQTLGQGPEFLTYFQNEAQLEKSRLLSDRFSAERPKGSFSTLEIQRTEQGDSAMYLCASSLGQRVSPLHFGNGTRLTVT.

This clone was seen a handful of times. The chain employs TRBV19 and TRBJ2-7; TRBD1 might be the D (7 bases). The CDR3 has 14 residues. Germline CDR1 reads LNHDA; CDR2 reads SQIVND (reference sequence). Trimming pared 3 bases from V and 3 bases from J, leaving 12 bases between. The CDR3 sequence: CASSINRGGYEQYF. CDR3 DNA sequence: TGTGCCAGTAGTATTAACAGGGGAGGCTACGAGCAGTACTTC.

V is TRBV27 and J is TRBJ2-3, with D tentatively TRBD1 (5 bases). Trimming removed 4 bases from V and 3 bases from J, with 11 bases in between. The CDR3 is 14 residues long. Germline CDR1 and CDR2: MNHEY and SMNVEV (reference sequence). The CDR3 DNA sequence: TGTGCCAGCAGTTCAATCAGGGATACAGATACGCAGTATTTT. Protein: CASSSIRDTDTQYF.

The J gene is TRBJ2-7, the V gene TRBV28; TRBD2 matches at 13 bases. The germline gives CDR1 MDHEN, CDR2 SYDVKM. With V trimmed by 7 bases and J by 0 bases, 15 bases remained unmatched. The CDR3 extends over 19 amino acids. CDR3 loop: CASTAPLGLAGSGSYEQYF. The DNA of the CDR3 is TGTGCCAGCACTGCGCCGTTGGGACTAGCGGGATCCGGCTCCTACGAGCAGTACTTC.

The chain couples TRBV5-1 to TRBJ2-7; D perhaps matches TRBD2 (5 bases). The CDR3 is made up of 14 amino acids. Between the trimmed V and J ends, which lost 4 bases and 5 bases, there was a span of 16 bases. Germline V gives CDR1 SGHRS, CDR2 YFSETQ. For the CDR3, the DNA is TGCGCCAGCAGCCCTCAGGCGGGTACTAACGAGCAGTACTTC. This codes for CASSPQAGTNEQYF.

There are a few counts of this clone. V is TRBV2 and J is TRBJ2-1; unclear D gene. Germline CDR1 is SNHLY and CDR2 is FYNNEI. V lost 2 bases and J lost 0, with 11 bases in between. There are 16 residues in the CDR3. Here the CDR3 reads CASSEYAESSYNEQFF. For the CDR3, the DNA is TGTGCCAGCAGTGAATACGCGGAAAGCTCCTACAATGAGCAGTTCTTC.

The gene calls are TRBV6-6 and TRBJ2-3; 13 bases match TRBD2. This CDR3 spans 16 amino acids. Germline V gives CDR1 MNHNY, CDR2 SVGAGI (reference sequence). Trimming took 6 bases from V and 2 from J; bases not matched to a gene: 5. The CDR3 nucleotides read TGTGCCAGCAGCCGGACTAGCGGGGGCCTCACAGATACGCAGTATTTT. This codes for CASSRTSGGLTDTQYF.

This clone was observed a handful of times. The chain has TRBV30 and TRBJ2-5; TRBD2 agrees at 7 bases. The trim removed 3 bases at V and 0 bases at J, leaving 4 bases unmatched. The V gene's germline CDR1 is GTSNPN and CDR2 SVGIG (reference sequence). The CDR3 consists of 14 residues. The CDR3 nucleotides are TGTGCCTGGAGGGGGGGAGGGGACCAAGAGACCCAGTACTTC. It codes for CAWRGGGDQETQYF. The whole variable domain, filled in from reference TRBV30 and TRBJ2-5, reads SQTIHQWPATLVQPVGSPLSLECTVEGTSNPNLYWYRQAAGRGLQLLFYSVGIGQISSEVPQNLSASRPQDRQFILSSKKLLLSDSGFYLCAWRGGGDQETQYFGPGTRLLVL.

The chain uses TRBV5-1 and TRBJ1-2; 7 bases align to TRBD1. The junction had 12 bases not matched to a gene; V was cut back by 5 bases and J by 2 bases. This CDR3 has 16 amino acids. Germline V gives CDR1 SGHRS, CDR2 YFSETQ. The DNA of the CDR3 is TGCGCCAGCAGAGAGAGCTCAGGGGGGTGGAACTATGGCTACACCTTC. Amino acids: CASRESSGGWNYGYTF.

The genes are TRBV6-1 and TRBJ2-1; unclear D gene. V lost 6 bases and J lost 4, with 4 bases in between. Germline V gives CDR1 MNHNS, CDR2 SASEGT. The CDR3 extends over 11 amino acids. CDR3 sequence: CASSPYNEQFF. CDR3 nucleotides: TGTGCCAGCAGCCCTTACAATGAGCAGTTCTTC.

For the CDR3, the DNA is TGTGCCAGCAGCTTAGACAGCTACGGGGAGCTGTTTTTT. It specifies CASSLDSYGELFF. The V gene is TRBV7-2, the J gene TRBJ2-2; D unresolved. CDR3 size: 13 residues. CDR1 and CDR2 (germline): SGHTA, FQGNSA. V shed 1 base and J shed 7 bases, with 7 bases lying between them.